This T cell receptor beta chain was identified during a study of cytomegalovirus exposure and HLA in healthy donors. PCR primers comprised 60 Vbeta and 13 Jbeta primers. Produced via immunoSEQ multiplex PCR; TCRdb's table is partial and in-frame only. The table records about 200,000 clones, roughly 72% of them present only once. The V and J ends lost 4 bases and 5 bases, in that order; junction bases with no gene match: 7. CDR1 MNHEY and CDR2 SMNVEV come from the germline V gene (reference sequence). The CDR3 has 15 residues. The TCR sequence derives from a man aged 25-40 years in good health and CMV-seronegative. The sequenced material came from PBMCs. This chain links TRBV27 with TRBJ2-5; 10 bases match TRBD2. The DNA for the CDR3 is TGTGCCAGCAGTTCGCGACTAGCGGGTTGGGAGACCCAGTACTTC. It codes for CASSSRLAGWETQYF.